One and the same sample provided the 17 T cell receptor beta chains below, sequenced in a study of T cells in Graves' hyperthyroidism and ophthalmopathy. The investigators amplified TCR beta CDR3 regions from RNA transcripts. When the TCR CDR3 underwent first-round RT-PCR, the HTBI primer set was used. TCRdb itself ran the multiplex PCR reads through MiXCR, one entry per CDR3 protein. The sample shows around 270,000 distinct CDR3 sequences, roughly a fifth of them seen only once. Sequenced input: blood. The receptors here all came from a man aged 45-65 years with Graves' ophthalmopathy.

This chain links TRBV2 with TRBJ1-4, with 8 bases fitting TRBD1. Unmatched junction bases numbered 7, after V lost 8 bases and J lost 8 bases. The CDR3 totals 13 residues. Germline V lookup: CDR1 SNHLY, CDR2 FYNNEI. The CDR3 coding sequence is TGTGCCAGCTGGACAGGGCCTCGCGAAAAACTGTTTTTT. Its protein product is CASWTGPREKLFF.

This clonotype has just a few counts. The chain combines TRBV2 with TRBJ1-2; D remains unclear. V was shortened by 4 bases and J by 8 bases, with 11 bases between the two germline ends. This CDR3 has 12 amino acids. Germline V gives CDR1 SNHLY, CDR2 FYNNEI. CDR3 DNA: TGTGCCAGCAGTGTACGGCCTACAGGCTACACCTTC. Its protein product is CASSVRPTGYTF.

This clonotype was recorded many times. The CDR3 loop reads CASSPGQTQGETQYF. In nucleotides, the CDR3 is TGTGCCAGCAGCCCAGGACAGACCCAAGGAGAGACCCAGTACTTC. This rearrangement joins TRBV7-9 to TRBJ2-5, with D perhaps matching TRBD1 (6 bases). V shed 5 bases and J shed 4 bases, with 17 bases lying between them. CDR1 and CDR2 from the germline V gene are SEHNR and FQNEAQ (reference sequence). CDR3 length: 15 residues. Variable domain in full (rest from reference TRBV7-9 and TRBJ2-5): DTGVSQNPRHKITKRGQNVTFRCDPISEHNRLYWYRQTLGQGPEFLTYFQNEAQLEKSRLLSDRFSAERPKGSFSTLEIQRTEQGDSAMYLCASSPGQTQGETQYFGPGTRLLVL.

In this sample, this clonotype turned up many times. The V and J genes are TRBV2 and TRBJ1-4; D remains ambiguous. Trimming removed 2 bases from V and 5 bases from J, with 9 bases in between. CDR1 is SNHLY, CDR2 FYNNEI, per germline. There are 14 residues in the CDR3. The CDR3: CASSEPDGNEKLFF. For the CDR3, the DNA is TGTGCCAGCAGTGAACCCGACGGAAATGAAAAACTGTTTTTT.

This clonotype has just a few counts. In DNA form, the CDR3 reads TGCGCCAGCAGCTGGGGAGGGGGTAACACTGAAGCTTTCTTT. This gives the protein CASSWGGGNTEAFF. V is TRBV5-1 and J is TRBJ1-1, with a weak D call TRBD1 (6 bases). The CDR3 consists of 14 residues. Germline CDR1 is SGHRS and CDR2 is YFSETQ. The V and J ends lost 3 bases and 2 bases respectively, with 11 bases between them.

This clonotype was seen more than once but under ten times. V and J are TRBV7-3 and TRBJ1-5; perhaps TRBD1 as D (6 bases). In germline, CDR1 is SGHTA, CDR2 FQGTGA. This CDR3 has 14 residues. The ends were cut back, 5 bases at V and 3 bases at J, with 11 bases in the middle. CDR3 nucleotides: TGTGCCAGCAGCCGAGGGGGGGACAATCAGCCCCAGCATTTT. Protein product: CASSRGGDNQPQHF. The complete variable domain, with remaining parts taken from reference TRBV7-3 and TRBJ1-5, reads GAGVSQTPSNKVTEKGKYVELRCDPISGHTALYWYRQSLGQGPEFLIYFQGTGAADDSGLPNDRFFAVRPEGSVSTLKIQRTERGDSAVYLCASSRGGDNQPQHFGDGTRLSIL.

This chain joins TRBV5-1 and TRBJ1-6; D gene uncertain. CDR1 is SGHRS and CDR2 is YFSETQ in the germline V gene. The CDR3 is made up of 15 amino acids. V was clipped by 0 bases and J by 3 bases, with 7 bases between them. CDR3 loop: CASSLDGSYNSPLHF. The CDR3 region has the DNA TGCGCCAGCAGCTTGGATGGGAGCTATAATTCACCCCTCCACTTT. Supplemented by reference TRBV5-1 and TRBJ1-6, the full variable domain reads KAGVTQTPRYLIKTRGQQVTLSCSPISGHRSVSWYQQTPGQGLQFLFEYFSETQRNKGNFPGRFSGRQFSNSRSEMNVSTLELGDSALYLCASSLDGSYNSPLHFGNGTRLTVT.

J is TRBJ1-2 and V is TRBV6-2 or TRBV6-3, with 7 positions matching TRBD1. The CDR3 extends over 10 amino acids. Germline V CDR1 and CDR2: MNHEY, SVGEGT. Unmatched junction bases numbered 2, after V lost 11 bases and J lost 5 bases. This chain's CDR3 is CAGGQYGYTF. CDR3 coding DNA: TGTGCCGGGGGACAGTATGGCTACACCTTC.

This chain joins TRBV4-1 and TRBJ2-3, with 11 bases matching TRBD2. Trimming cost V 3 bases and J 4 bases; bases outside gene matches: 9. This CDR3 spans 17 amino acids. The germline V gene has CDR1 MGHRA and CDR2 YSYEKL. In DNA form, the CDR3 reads TGCGCCAGCAGCCAGGAAAAACTAGCGGGAGTATCAGATACGCAGTATTTT. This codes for CASSQEKLAGVSDTQYF.

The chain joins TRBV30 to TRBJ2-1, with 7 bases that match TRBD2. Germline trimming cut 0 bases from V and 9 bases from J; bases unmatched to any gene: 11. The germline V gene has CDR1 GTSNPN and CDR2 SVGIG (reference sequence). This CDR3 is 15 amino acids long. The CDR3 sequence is CAWSVRGELNGEQFF. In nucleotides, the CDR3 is TGTGCCTGGAGTGTACGGGGGGAATTGAACGGTGAGCAGTTCTTC.

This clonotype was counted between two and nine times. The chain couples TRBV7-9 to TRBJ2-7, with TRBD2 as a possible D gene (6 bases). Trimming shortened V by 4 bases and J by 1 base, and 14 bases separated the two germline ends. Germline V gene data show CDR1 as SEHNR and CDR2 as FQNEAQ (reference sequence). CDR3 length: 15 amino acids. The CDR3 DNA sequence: TGTGCCAGCAGCTCAGCGGGCCGGGAATCCTACGAGCAGTACTTC. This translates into CASSSAGRESYEQYF.

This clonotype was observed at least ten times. As DNA, the CDR3 is TGTGCCAGCAGCTTAGTGGCGGGAGCGTGGTACAATGAGCAGTTCTTC. Its protein product is CASSLVAGAWYNEQFF. The V and J genes are TRBV7-2 and TRBJ2-1, with 7 bases matching TRBD2. The germline gives CDR1 SGHTA, CDR2 FQGNSA. The junction had 7 bases not matched to a gene; V was cut back by 1 base and J by 4 bases. The CDR3 spans 16 residues.

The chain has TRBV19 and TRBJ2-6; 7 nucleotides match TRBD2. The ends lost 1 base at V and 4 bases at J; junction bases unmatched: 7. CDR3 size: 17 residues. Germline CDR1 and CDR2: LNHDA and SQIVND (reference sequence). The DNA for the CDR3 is TGTGCCAGTAGTATAGGAGGCGGGAGATCAGGGGCCAACGTCCTGACTTTC. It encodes CASSIGGGRSGANVLTF.

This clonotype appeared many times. CDR3 in DNA: TGTGCCAGCAGTGAACAGGGCAGCCGTCGGAATGAGCAGTTCTTC. This codes for CASSEQGSRRNEQFF. The rearrangement uses TRBV2 and TRBJ2-1; possibly TRBD1 for D (5 bases). V lost 2 bases to trimming and J lost 7 bases, with 15 bases between them. This CDR3 comprises 15 residues. Germline CDR1 and CDR2: SNHLY and FYNNEI.

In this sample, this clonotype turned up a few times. CDR3 protein: CASSTGLAANEQFF. The CDR3 DNA sequence: TGCGCCAGCAGCACGGGACTAGCGGCGAATGAGCAGTTCTTC. The genes are TRBV5-1 and TRBJ2-1, with TRBD2 matching over 11 bases. The CDR3 is made up of 14 amino acids. CDR1 is SGHRS, CDR2 YFSETQ, per germline. J was trimmed by 7 bases and V by 4 bases; bases with no gene match: 4. Looking up the rest from reference TRBV5-1 and TRBJ2-1 gives the full variable domain: KAGVTQTPRYLIKTRGQQVTLSCSPISGHRSVSWYQQTPGQGLQFLFEYFSETQRNKGNFPGRFSGRQFSNSRSEMNVSTLELGDSALYLCASSTGLAANEQFFGPGTRLTVL.

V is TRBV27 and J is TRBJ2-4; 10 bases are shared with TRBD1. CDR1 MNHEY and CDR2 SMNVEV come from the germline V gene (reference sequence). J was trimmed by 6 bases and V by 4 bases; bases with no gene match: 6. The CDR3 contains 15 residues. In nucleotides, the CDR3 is TGTGCCAGCAGTTCCGTGACAGGGGGCATAAACATTCAGTACTTC. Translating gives CASSSVTGGINIQYF.

The CDR3, as DNA: TGTGCCAGCACGTCGTTCTCCTACGAGCAGTACTTC. Translating it yields CASTSFSYEQYF. The rearrangement joins TRBV28 to TRBJ2-7; D gene unclear. Germline assignment: CDR1 MDHEN and CDR2 SYDVKM. V shed 7 bases and J shed 0 bases, with 7 bases lying between them. The CDR3 runs to 12 residues.